The TCR beta chain described here comes from a study of identical twins. Only a few counts were recorded for this clonotype. Template switching, a step in the protocol, added a universal primer site, and cDNA carried unique molecular identifiers. In TCRdb, the 5' RACE reads were re-called with MiXCR into one record per CDR3 protein. The profile shows 700,000 to 950,000 distinct CDR3 sequences, roughly an eighth of them singletons. With V trimmed by 5 bases and J by 12 bases, 8 bases remained unmatched. This CDR3 is 13 amino acids long. Germline V gives CDR1 SGHAT, CDR2 FQNNGV. The same data also contributed to another study, on yellow fever vaccine responses in identical twins.

The sequence came from a young woman in good health. The chain couples TRBV11-2 to TRBJ1-1; 11 bases match TRBD1. The sequencing sample was made of PBMCs. The CDR3 region has the DNA TGTGCCAGCAGCCCCCGGACAGGGGGCCTATCTTTCTTT. This gives the protein CASSPRTGGLSFF.